This entry describes one T cell receptor beta chain. This specimen comes from a study of T cell responses to AZD1222 COVID-19 vaccine. Study-wide context: Whether given at about 4 or about 12 weeks, second doses were pooled.

Per germline, CDR1 MNHEY and CDR2 SMNVEV (reference sequence). This CDR3 has 17 amino acids. V lost 6 bases to trimming and J lost 7 bases, with 25 bases between them. The method was immunoSEQ multiplex PCR; TCRdb's version includes in-frame clones alone and lacks a portion of them. The sample holds about 120,000 clones; roughly nine tenths are singletons and the top ten take roughly 7.4%. The source is an adult in good health. This rearrangement joins TRBV27 to TRBJ2-1, with D perhaps being TRBD1 or TRBD2 (5 bases each). Sample: peripheral blood, taken on day 0 of AZD1222 vaccination. The CDR3 is CASRDLIPGPISNEQFF. The CDR3 DNA reads TGTGCCAGCAGGGACCTCATTCCGGGACCGATTAGTAATGAGCAGTTCTTC.